A single sample gave rise to the 24 T cell receptor beta chains below, sequenced in a study of blood T cell repertoires in COVID-19. TCRdb's table, derived via immunoSEQ multiplex PCR, lists solely in-frame clones and lacks some. Of about 24,000 clones in the sample, 65% to 75% were seen once. The sequencing sample was made of peripheral blood. The receptors stem from a man in his fifties with COVID-19, enrolled during active disease.

This clone appeared a few times. CDR3 nucleotides: TGTGCCAGCAGCTCCCGTCCTTCGGATGAGCAGTTCTTC. Residues: CASSSRPSDEQFF. V is TRBV11-3 and J is TRBJ2-1; D gene ambiguous. The CDR3 has 13 amino acids. Trimming removed 4 bases at V and 8 bases at J, with 12 bases between. Germline V gene lookup returns CDR1 SGHNT and CDR2 YENEEA. The whole variable domain, remainder taken from reference TRBV11-3 and TRBJ2-1, is EAGVVQSPRYKIIEKKQPVAFWCNPISGHNTLYWYLQNLGQGPELLIRYENEEAVDDSQLPKDRFSAERLKGVDSTLKIQPAELGDSAVYLCASSSRPSDEQFFGPGTRLTVL.

The CDR3 DNA follows: TGTGCCAGCAGTTACCAGACTGAGAACACTGAAGCTTTCTTT. It specifies CASSYQTENTEAFF. The J gene is TRBJ1-1, the V gene TRBV6-5; no clear D. Deletions cut 2 bases from V and 1 base from J, with 8 bases between. The CDR3 totals 14 residues. Per germline, CDR1 MNHEY and CDR2 SVGAGI.

This chain's CDR3 is CASSLGTGQETQYF. The CDR3 coding sequence is TGTGCCAGCAGCCTCGGGACAGGCCAAGAGACCCAGTACTTC. This chain links TRBV7-3 with TRBJ2-5; 8 nucleotides agree with TRBD1. The junction had 3 bases not matched to a gene; V was cut back by 5 bases and J by 1 base. CDR1 SGHTA and CDR2 FQGTGA come from the germline V gene. This CDR3 is 14 amino acids long.

This clone has a single count. V is TRBV6-5 and J is TRBJ1-5, with D possibly being TRBD1 (5 bases). V shed 2 bases and J shed 9 bases, with 11 bases lying between them. The CDR3 is 13 residues long. The V gene's germline CDR1 is MNHEY and CDR2 SVGAGI. CDR3 amino acids: CASSYQGFGPQHF. The DNA for the CDR3 is TGTGCCAGCAGTTACCAGGGTTTTGGGCCCCAGCATTTT.

V and J are TRBV19 and TRBJ1-5, with D possibly TRBD1 on 5 matching bases. Germline V gene sequence: CDR1 LNHDA, CDR2 SQIVND (reference sequence). The CDR3 is 16 residues long. The V and J ends lost 5 bases and 0 bases respectively, with 14 bases between them. The DNA of the CDR3 is TGTGCCAGTAGTTCGCTTGACAGTCCTAGCAATCAGCCCCAGCATTTT. Its translation is CASSSLDSPSNQPQHF.

Details on this clone: Other DNA sequences in this sample translate to the same CDR3. V gene TRBV5-8 combines with J gene TRBJ2-1; no reliable D call. The germline V gene encodes CDR1 SGHTS and CDR2 YDEGEE. V lost 2 bases to trimming and J lost 9 bases, with 9 bases between them. This CDR3 has 12 amino acids. The CDR3 sequence: CASSLTGIEQFF. The CDR3 DNA follows: TGTGCCAGCAGCTTAACGGGTATTGAGCAGTTCTTC.

The chain couples TRBV24-1 to TRBJ1-4; D gene uncertain. Germline-derived CDR1 and CDR2 are KGHDR and SFDVKD. The length of the CDR3 is 16 residues. The V gene lost 3 bases and the J gene lost 3 bases, with 13 bases spanning the gap. Written as DNA, the CDR3 is TGTGCCACCAGTGATGGAGGACGGCGGGCTAATGAAAAACTGTTTTTT. Translated, it gives CATSDGGRRANEKLFF.

The chain links TRBV6-5 to TRBJ1-2; TRBD1 matches at 7 bases. J was trimmed by 0 bases and V by 8 bases; bases with no gene match: 3. There are 13 residues in the CDR3. The germline gives CDR1 MNHEY, CDR2 SVGAGI. As DNA, the CDR3 is TGTGCCAGCCGGACAGGAGCTAACTATGGCTACACCTTC. It codes for CASRTGANYGYTF.

V is TRBV7-9 and J is TRBJ2-5, with 7 bases matching TRBD1. The CDR3 is 13 residues long. Germline V lookup: CDR1 SEHNR, CDR2 FQNEAQ (reference sequence). The V and J ends lost 7 bases and 8 bases, in that order; junction bases with no gene match: 10. CDR3 in DNA: TGTGCCAGCAAGACCGGGACAGAGCAAACCCAGTACTTC. Encoded protein: CASKTGTEQTQYF. The whole variable domain, remainder taken from reference TRBV7-9 and TRBJ2-5, is DTGVSQNPRHKITKRGQNVTFRCDPISEHNRLYWYRQTLGQGPEFLTYFQNEAQLEKSRLLSDRFSAERPKGSFSTLEIQRTEQGDSAMYLCASKTGTEQTQYFGPGTRLLVL.

This chain links TRBV30 with TRBJ2-7; D remains ambiguous. CDR3 length equals 13 residues. Germline lookup yields CDR1 GTSNPN and CDR2 SVGIG (reference sequence). Between the trimmed V and J ends, which lost 0 bases and 5 bases, there was a span of 11 bases. CDR3 sequence: CAWSVWARNEQYF. The CDR3, as DNA: TGTGCCTGGAGTGTATGGGCAAGGAACGAGCAGTACTTC.

The chain carries TRBV28 and TRBJ1-2; 7 bases agree with TRBD1. The CDR3 loop spans 17 amino acids. Germline V gene lookup returns CDR1 MDHEN and CDR2 SYDVKM. The trim removed 8 bases at V and 4 bases at J, leaving 19 bases unmatched. The CDR3 sequence: CASRPSGQSLWAYGYTF. Here the CDR3 DNA reads TGTGCCAGCCGCCCCTCGGGACAGTCTCTATGGGCCTATGGCTACACCTTC.

The chain has TRBV11-2 and TRBJ2-7, with D tentatively TRBD1 (6 bases). Germline-derived CDR1 and CDR2 are SGHAT and FQNNGV. The CDR3 is 14 amino acids. Trimming removed 1 base from V and 2 bases from J, with 9 bases in between. This chain's CDR3 is CASSLVQGTYEQYF. The DNA of the CDR3 is TGTGCCAGCAGCTTAGTACAGGGCACCTACGAGCAGTACTTC.

V usage is TRBV5-1 and J usage is TRBJ1-1; 10 bases are a match to TRBD1. The CDR3 is made up of 15 amino acids. With 3 bases clipped from V and 5 bases from J, the junction kept 7 bases outside the gene matches. From germline, CDR1 is SGHRS and CDR2 YFSETQ. The CDR3 sequence is CASSSRTGGDTEAFF. The CDR3 coding sequence is TGCGCCAGCAGCTCCCGGACAGGGGGTGATACTGAAGCTTTCTTT.

This rearrangement joins TRBV10-2 to TRBJ1-1, with D tentatively TRBD1 (5 bases). This CDR3 has 12 amino acids. V was pared by 6 bases and J by 1 base, with 6 bases between. Germline V CDR1 and CDR2: WSHSY, SAAADI. CDR3 residues: CASRGQNTEAFF. CDR3 in DNA: TGCGCCAGCAGAGGACAGAACACTGAAGCTTTCTTT.

The V gene is TRBV11-2, the J gene TRBJ1-6; D gene ambiguous. This CDR3 region has 14 residues. V was clipped by 0 bases and J by 11 bases, with 11 bases between them. Per the germline V gene, CDR1 is SGHAT and CDR2 is FQNNGV. The CDR3 sequence is CASSLDPGWAPLHF. The CDR3 region has the DNA TGTGCCAGCAGCTTAGATCCGGGGTGGGCACCCCTCCACTTT.

This clone was detected once. V is TRBV11-3 and J is TRBJ2-7; 9 bases are shared with TRBD2. V lost 5 bases to trimming and J lost 4 bases; unmatched junction nucleotides: 15. The CDR3 has 17 amino acids. Germline CDR1 reads SGHNT; CDR2 reads YENEEA. For the CDR3, the DNA is TGTGCCAGCAGCGATACTCGTCGACTAGCGGCAAAGTACGAGCAGTACTTC. This sequence encodes CASSDTRRLAAKYEQYF.

The V call is TRBV28, the J call TRBJ1-2; D is unresolved. The V and J ends lost 7 bases and 4 bases respectively, with 10 bases between them. CDR3 length: 12 residues. The germline V gene encodes CDR1 MDHEN and CDR2 SYDVKM. CDR3 bases: TGTGCCAGCAAGCGGGCCGGCTATGGCTACACCTTC. Its protein product is CASKRAGYGYTF.

This chain joins TRBV12-5 and TRBJ1-6, with D possibly matching TRBD1 (5 bases). Trimming left V 7 bases short and J 6 bases short, with 13 bases between. Per the germline V gene, CDR1 is LGHNT and CDR2 is FRNRAP. The CDR3 length is 14 residues. The CDR3 loop reads CASAQYGGNSPLHF. As DNA, the CDR3 is TGTGCTAGTGCCCAATACGGGGGTAATTCACCCCTCCACTTT.

This chain links TRBV29-1 with TRBJ2-5; 13 nucleotides agree with TRBD2. V lost 2 bases, J lost 5 bases, and 8 bases stayed unmatched. This CDR3 spans 16 amino acids. Germline CDR1 SQVTM, CDR2 ANQGSEA. The CDR3 coding sequence is TGCAGCGTTGAAACCTGGGGGACTAGCGGGAAGGAGACCCAGTACTTC. Its translation is CSVETWGTSGKETQYF.

The chain carries TRBV6-5 and TRBJ2-3; 10 bases match TRBD1. Unmatched junction bases numbered 6, after V lost 4 bases and J lost 5 bases. The length of the CDR3 is 15 residues. Germline V gene sequence: CDR1 MNHEY, CDR2 SVGAGI. The CDR3 protein is CASSLTGTGVDTQYF. CDR3 bases: TGTGCCAGCAGTTTAACCGGGACAGGGGTAGATACGCAGTATTTT.

This chain uses TRBV7-8 with TRBJ1-5, with a possible D match to TRBD1 (5 bases). V was shortened by 2 bases and J by 4 bases, with 12 bases between the two germline ends. Germline loops: CDR1 SGHVS, CDR2 FQNEAQ. This CDR3 region has 15 residues. The CDR3: CASSLRGEGNQPQHF. CDR3 in DNA: TGTGCCAGCAGCTTAAGAGGGGAGGGAAATCAGCCCCAGCATTTT.

This clone was counted a single time. This chain links TRBV7-8 with TRBJ2-3; TRBD2 matches 8 bases. Trimming took 1 base from V and 3 from J; bases not matched to a gene: 6. The germline V gene encodes CDR1 SGHVS and CDR2 FQNEAQ. The length of the CDR3 is 16 residues. CDR3 DNA: TGTGCCAGCAGCTTAGACAGCGGGAGTTCAACAGATACGCAGTATTTT. Residues: CASSLDSGSSTDTQYF.

The CDR3 loop is CASSLWLAGGPVPKTQYF. The CDR3 DNA reads as TGCGCCAGCAGCTTGTGGTTAGCGGGGGGGCCGGTCCCCAAGACCCAGTACTTC. The gene calls are TRBV5-1 and TRBJ2-5; 11 nucleotides line up with TRBD2. The CDR3 extends over 18 amino acids. CDR1 is SGHRS and CDR2 is YFSETQ in the germline V gene. Trimming removed 1 base from V and 6 bases from J; junction bases left unmatched: 14. Supplemented by reference TRBV5-1 and TRBJ2-5, the full variable domain reads KAGVTQTPRYLIKTRGQQVTLSCSPISGHRSVSWYQQTPGQGLQFLFEYFSETQRNKGNFPGRFSGRQFSNSRSEMNVSTLELGDSALYLCASSLWLAGGPVPKTQYFGPGTRLLVL.

This rearrangement joins TRBV19 to TRBJ1-6; D gene ambiguous. This CDR3 is 15 amino acids long. V was cut by 6 bases and J by 5 bases, with 14 bases left in between. CDR1 is LNHDA and CDR2 is SQIVND in the germline V gene (reference sequence). The DNA for the CDR3 is TGTGCCAGTAGACCCTCTACAGTAAATAATTCACCCCTCCACTTT. This gives the protein CASRPSTVNNSPLHF. The full variable domain, rest sourced from reference TRBV19 and TRBJ1-6, is DGGITQSPKYLFRKEGQNVTLSCEQNLNHDAMYWYRQDPGQGLRLIYYSQIVNDFQKGDIAEGYSVSREKKESFPLTVTSAQKNPTAFYLCASRPSTVNNSPLHFGNGTRLTVT.